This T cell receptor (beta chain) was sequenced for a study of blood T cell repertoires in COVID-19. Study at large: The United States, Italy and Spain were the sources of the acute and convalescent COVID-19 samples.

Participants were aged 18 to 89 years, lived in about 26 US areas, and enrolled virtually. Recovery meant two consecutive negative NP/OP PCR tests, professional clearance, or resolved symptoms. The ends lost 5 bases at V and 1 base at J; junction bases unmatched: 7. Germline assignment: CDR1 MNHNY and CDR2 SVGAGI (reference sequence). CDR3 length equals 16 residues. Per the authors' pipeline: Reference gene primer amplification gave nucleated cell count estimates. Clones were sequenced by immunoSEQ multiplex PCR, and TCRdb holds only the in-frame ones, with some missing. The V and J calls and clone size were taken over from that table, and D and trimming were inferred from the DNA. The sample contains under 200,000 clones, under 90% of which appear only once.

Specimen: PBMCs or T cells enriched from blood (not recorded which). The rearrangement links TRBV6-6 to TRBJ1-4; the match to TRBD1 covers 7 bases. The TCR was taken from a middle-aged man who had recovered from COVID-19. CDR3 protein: CASSSRGFGTNEKLFF. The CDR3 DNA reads TGTGCCAGCAGTAGCAGGGGGTTTGGAACTAATGAAAAACTGTTTTTT.